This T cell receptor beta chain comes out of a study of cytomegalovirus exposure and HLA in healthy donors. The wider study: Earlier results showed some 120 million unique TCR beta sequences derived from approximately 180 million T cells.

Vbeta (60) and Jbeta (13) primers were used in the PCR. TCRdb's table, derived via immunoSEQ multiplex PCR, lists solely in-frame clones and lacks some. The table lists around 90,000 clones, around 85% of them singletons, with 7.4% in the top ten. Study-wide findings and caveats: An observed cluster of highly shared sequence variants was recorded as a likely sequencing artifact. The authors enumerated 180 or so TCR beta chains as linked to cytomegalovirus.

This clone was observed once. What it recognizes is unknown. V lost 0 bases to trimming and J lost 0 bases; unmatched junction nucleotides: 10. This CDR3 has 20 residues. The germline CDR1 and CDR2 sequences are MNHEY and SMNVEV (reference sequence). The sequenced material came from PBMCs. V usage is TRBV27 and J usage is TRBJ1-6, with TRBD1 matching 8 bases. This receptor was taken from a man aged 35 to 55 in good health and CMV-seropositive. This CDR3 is CASSLSWGGTGYSYNSPLHF. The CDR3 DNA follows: TGTGCCAGCAGTTTATCTTGGGGAGGGACAGGCTACTCCTATAATTCACCCCTCCACTTT.